The entry below describes one T cell receptor beta chain. Its antigen is not known. The germline V gene has CDR1 SGHRS and CDR2 YFSETQ. The V gene end was trimmed by 4 bases and the J gene end by 0 bases; junction bases not matched to a gene: 6. CDR3 size: 16 residues. Assay: immunoSEQ multiplex PCR; the TCRdb copy retains only in-frame clones and omits some. The sample contains around 110,000 clones, 90% of which appear only once. The data belong to a study of graft-versus-host responses after intestinal transplantation. Study-wide context: Induction with anti-thymocyte globulin, then tacrolimus and steroids for roughly three years, was given to all recipients. Study-level points and caveats: Detected in recipient marrow were GvH clones, some of which were first observed in ileum or blood. Graft-donor T cell macrochimerism in patients accompanied high graft-versus-host to host-versus-graft clonal ratios in allografts. Early post-transplant HvG declines showed an association with peak circulating GvH clone levels.

This clonotype was sampled from a human donor who received an intestinal transplant. The material sequenced was unstimulated CD4+ T cells sorted from spleen or lymph node cells, taken before intestinal transplant. The chain employs TRBV5-1 and TRBJ2-5, with 10 positions matching TRBD1. The CDR3: CASSRPGQGNQETQYF. Written as DNA, the CDR3 is TGCGCCAGCAGCCGTCCGGGACAGGGGAACCAAGAGACCCAGTACTTC.